This record concerns one TCR beta chain sequence. This receptor's antigen is unknown. Base qualities are not at hand, and no much larger clone is one base apart. The data were obtained in a study of blood T cell repertoires in COVID-19 (TCRdb year 2020). Background for the entire study: The collaborator samples originated in the United States, Italy and Spain and spanned the acute and convalescent phases of COVID-19. The prospective study material was composed of cDNA or gDNA derived from T cells, B-cell-depleted T cells, or PBMCs. The repertoires were released in a freely available public database intended as a resource for research on the immune response to SARS-CoV-2. The samples were drawn from two sources: the first 160 participants of the ongoing ImmuneRACE study, and over 1,000 subjects contributed by 6 global collaborators. Subjects who had been exposed to COVID-19, were actively infected with it, or had recovered from it provided the deeply sampled blood TCRbeta repertoires that made up the dataset. A de-identified subject ID, COVID-19 status, age in years and sex were almost always included in the sample metadata. Where available, HLA class I and class II types were obtained from metadata supplied by the sample provider rather than from assay-based typing. Overall study outcomes, separate from this receptor: How much clinical and demographic metadata was included differed by source and by participant, and the metadata was provided uncurated.

Reading from cysteine to phenylalanine, the CDR3 counts 12 amino acids. CDR3 DNA only is kept here, 36 bases in frame from base 1. The germline V gene specifies MNHEY as CDR1 and SVGAGI as CDR2. Germline trimming amounts to 2 bases on V and 12 bases on J, with 6 as the count of junction bases outside the gene matches. Participants in the prospective study were enrolled through a virtual design, were aged roughly 18 to 95 years, and lived in approximately 25 United States geographic areas. Cohort assignment in the prospective study relied on participant-reported clinical history from a screening survey and a study questionnaire. ImmuneRACE Cohort 3 recovered participants were defined by two consecutive negative NP/OP PCR tests, healthcare professional clearance, or symptom resolution. Each participant in the prospective study had whole blood, serum and a nasopharyngeal or oropharyngeal swab collected by mobile phlebotomists. Additional blood draws and questionnaires over an approximately two-month period could optionally be provided by prospective study participants. Before DNA extraction, blood samples from the prospective study were shipped at room temperature or frozen.

TCRbeta CDR3 regions were amplified from genomic DNA by means of the immunoSEQ Assay, a bias-controlled multiplex PCR. Turning to the authors' computational methods: The number of nucleated cells in each sample was estimated by amplification of reference gene primers within the assay. Sequence reads were collapsed and filtered to measure the absolute abundance of every unique TCRbeta CDR3 rearrangement. Productive Simpson clonality was computed per sample as the square root of Simpson's diversity index over productive rearrangements. The source is immuneACCESS, and TCRdb retained only in-frame sequences with V and J called. Part of the clones is not carried over; for the studies checked, unresolved V genes explain less than half of this, and the remainder is unexplained. That table supplies the V and J calls and clone size; D and trimming were determined from the DNA. The sample table lists about 370,000 clones, around 91% of them with a count of one. The ten biggest clones cover more than 0.8% of the sample.

The origin of this receptor is a man younger than 35 who had recovered from COVID-19. The sequenced sample consisted of PBMCs or T cells enriched from blood (not recorded which). Recombination connected TRBV6-5 to TRBJ1-1; the junction holds 7 bases that match TRBD1. The CDR3 reads CASSYRQGVTFF. The DNA sequence is TGTGCCAGCAGTTACAGACAGGGCGTAACTTTCTTT.